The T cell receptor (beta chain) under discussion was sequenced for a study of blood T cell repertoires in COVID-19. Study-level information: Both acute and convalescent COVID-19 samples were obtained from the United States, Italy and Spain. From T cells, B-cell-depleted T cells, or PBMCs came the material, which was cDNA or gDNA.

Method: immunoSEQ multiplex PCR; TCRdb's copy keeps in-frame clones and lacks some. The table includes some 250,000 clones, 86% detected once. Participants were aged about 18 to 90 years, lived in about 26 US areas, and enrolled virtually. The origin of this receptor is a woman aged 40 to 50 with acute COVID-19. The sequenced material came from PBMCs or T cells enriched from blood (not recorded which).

The CDR3 spells CASSYRTVSSVQPQHF. In DNA form, the CDR3 reads TGTGCCAGCAGTTATAGGACAGTTAGTTCTGTACAGCCCCAGCATTTT. The rearrangement links TRBV6-2 or TRBV6-3 to TRBJ1-5; weak D call: TRBD1 (6 bases). The CDR3 has 16 amino acids. The V gene's germline CDR1 is MNHEY and CDR2 SVGEGT. The V and J ends lost 3 bases and 7 bases respectively, with 19 bases between them.